The TCR beta chain described here comes from a study of a mutant IDH1 vaccine in newly diagnosed glioma. Study at large: Mean patient age was around 40 years; 62.5% were male and about 40% female.

Profiled with immunoSEQ multiplex PCR; TCRdb holds only in-frame clones, not every one. The table records tens of thousands of clones, roughly 85% of them present only once. The time point was: baseline, week 1 (first vaccination visit). Treatment denoted: pre-vaccination baseline after standard-of-care therapy. Source: PBMCs, taken from a glioma patient treated with radiotherapy, temozolomide or both. The clonotype originates from a woman in her fifties or sixties with glioma.

As DNA, the CDR3 is TGCGCCAGCAGTGACCCTGGGGACCGCGTCACAGATACGCAGTATTTT. Translating gives CASSDPGDRVTDTQYF. The V call is TRBV10-1, the J call TRBJ2-3; D tentatively fits TRBD1 or TRBD2 (5 bases each). V lost 3 bases and J 2 bases, leaving 15 bases between the germline ends. Per the germline V gene, CDR1 is WNHNN and CDR2 is SYGVQD (reference sequence). The length of the CDR3 is 16 residues.